This is a list of T cell receptor beta chains from one sample in a study of post-analysis software for immune sequencing data. Using its own MiXCR run on the PCR reads, TCRdb lists one record per CDR3 protein. The data hold about half a million distinct CDR3 sequences, with around a third observed a single time. Sequencing was done on a sample of blood. Receptors were obtained from a girl under 18 with multiple sclerosis. CDR3s include the opening cysteine and the closing phenylalanine or tryptophan. The D gene is left open where the match is weak. Only some rows state a clone size, as once, few, many or a class for expanded clones.

>NA|NA|TRBV24-1|TRBJ2-2
CATATRRQNTGELFF
TGTGCCACCGCGACGCGACGTCAGAACACCGGGGAGCTGTTTTTT
>NA|NA|TRBV6-5|TRBJ1-3
CASSYSTGGLGNTIYF
TGTGCCAGCAGTTACTCGACCGGCGGACTCGGAAACACCATATATTTT
>NA|TRBD1|TRBV6-1|TRBJ1-1
CASNLDRASEAFF
TGTGCCAGCAACCTGGACAGGGCGTCTGAAGCTTTCTTT
>NA|NA|TRBV9|TRBJ2-5
CASSVGGMQQETQYF
TGTGCCAGCAGCGTAGGGGGGATGCAACAAGAGACCCAGTACTTC
>NA|NA|TRBV6-1|TRBJ2-4
CASSEAAAEVLAKNIQYF
TGTGCCAGCAGTGAAGCCGCGGCAGAGGTGTTAGCCAAAAACATTCAGTACTTC
>few|TRBD1|TRBV5-1|TRBJ2-3
CASSTGDRGTDTQYF
TGCGCCAGCAGCACTGGGGACAGGGGTACCGATACGCAGTATTTT
>NA|NA|TRBV5-6|TRBJ1-1
CTSSSTGRGTEAFF
TGTACCAGCAGCTCGACAGGCCGGGGCACTGAAGCTTTCTTT
>few|NA|TRBV7-3|TRBJ1-2
CASSFSLELRDGYTF
TGTGCCAGCAGCTTCTCCCTGGAGCTTCGGGACGGCTACACCTTC
>NA|TRBD1|TRBV5-1|TRBJ1-1
CASSSRGQGPGTEAFF
TGCGCCAGCAGCTCCCGGGGACAGGGACCGGGCACTGAGGCTTTCTTT
>NA|NA|TRBV20-1|TRBJ1-1
CSARDARLENTEAFF
TGCAGTGCTAGAGATGCAAGGCTTGAGAACACTGAAGCTTTCTTT
>NA|TRBD2|TRBV7-6|TRBJ2-1
CASSLPPSGGAPTNEQFF
TGTGCCAGCAGCTTACCCCCTAGCGGGGGGGCCCCTACCAATGAGCAGTTCTTC
>many|TRBD1|TRBV28|TRBJ1-1
CASSLLGIGQVMNTEAFF
TGTGCCAGCAGTTTATTGGGGATAGGACAGGTAATGAACACTGAAGCTTTCTTT
>NA|TRBD2|TRBV11-2|TRBJ2-1
CASSLVGLAGAHGNNEQFF
TGTGCCAGCAGCTTAGTCGGGCTAGCGGGGGCACACGGGAACAATGAGCAGTTCTTC
>NA|NA|TRBV20-1|TRBJ1-2
CSARDPTRGYTF
TGCAGTGCTAGAGACCCAACGAGGGGCTACACCTTC
>NA|NA|TRBV18|TRBJ2-5
CASSPSQGGETQYF
TGTGCCAGCTCACCGTCTCAGGGGGGAGAGACCCAGTACTTC
>few|NA|TRBV4-1|TRBJ1-5
CASSQVEGTNQPQHF
TGCGCCAGCAGCCAAGTGGAGGGGACCAATCAGCCCCAGCATTTT
>NA|NA|TRBV20-1|TRBJ2-7
CSARDAGFPYEQYF
TGCAGTGCTAGAGATGCGGGGTTCCCCTACGAGCAGTACTTC
>NA|NA|TRBV5-1|TRBJ1-1
CASSPNGGNTEAFF
TGCGCCAGCAGCCCGAACGGGGGAAACACTGAAGCTTTCTTT
>NA|TRBD2|TRBV28|TRBJ2-3
CASSFPRGGPSTDTQYF
TGTGCCAGCAGTTTTCCCCGGGGGGGCCCTAGCACAGATACGCAGTATTTT
>NA|NA|TRBV28|TRBJ1-1
CASSLAGWNTEAFF
TGTGCCAGCAGTTTAGCGGGGTGGAACACTGAAGCTTTCTTT
>NA|NA|TRBV20-1|TRBJ2-7
CSARPSYTSYEQYF
TGCAGTGCTAGACCTAGCTATACCTCCTACGAGCAGTACTTC
>NA|NA|TRBV12-3/TRBV12-4|TRBJ1-6
CASSRFGPYNSPLHF
TGTGCCAGCAGTCGCTTCGGGCCCTATAATTCACCCCTCCACTTT
>few|NA|TRBV20-1|TRBJ2-5
CSAISGTPETQYF
TGCAGTGCTATTTCCGGGACACCAGAGACCCAGTACTTC
>few|NA|TRBV10-3|TRBJ2-3
CAISENIGTNTQYF
TGTGCCATCAGTGAAAACATTGGGACGAATACGCAGTATTTT
>few|NA|TRBV5-4|TRBJ1-2
CASTQNGQSGSWSYTF
TGTGCCAGCACACAGAACGGACAGTCGGGATCTTGGAGCTACACCTTC
>many|TRBD1|TRBV7-3|TRBJ1-6
CASSLGTGAPLHF
TGTGCCAGCAGCTTAGGGACAGGGGCACCCCTCCACTTT
>NA|NA|TRBV7-2|TRBJ2-7
CTSSLRGFFYEQYF
TGTACCAGCAGCTTACGGGGCTTTTTCTACGAGCAGTACTTC
>many|NA|TRBV4-1|TRBJ1-2
CASSQRSGLTNYGYTF
TGCGCCAGCAGCCAACGATCCGGGTTAACTAACTATGGCTACACCTTC
>NA|NA|TRBV28|TRBJ1-6
CARSPTGRGNSPLHF
TGTGCCAGAAGCCCGACAGGCCGGGGTAATTCACCCCTCCACTTT
>NA|NA|TRBV6-5|TRBJ2-1
CASSPDHNEQFF
TGTGCCAGCAGTCCGGACCACAATGAGCAGTTCTTC
>few|NA|TRBV6-1|TRBJ2-5
CASTWGVGETQYF
TGTGCCAGCACCTGGGGTGTCGGGGAGACCCAGTACTTC
>few|TRBD1|TRBV9|TRBJ1-2
CASTRTGGYYGYTF
TGTGCCAGCACCCGGACAGGGGGCTACTATGGCTACACCTTC
>NA|NA|TRBV20-1|TRBJ2-1
CSARDAQRNSYNEQFF
TGCAGTGCTAGAGATGCCCAGCGGAACTCCTACAATGAGCAGTTCTTC
>NA|NA|TRBV5-6|TRBJ1-4
CASSLATGVNEKLFF
TGCGCCAGCAGCTTGGCTACCGGGGTTAATGAAAAACTGTTTTTT
>few|NA|TRBV18|TRBJ2-1
CASSLTVGGSYNEQFF
TGTGCCAGCTCATTAACTGTAGGGGGGTCCTACAATGAGCAGTTCTTC
>once|TRBD2|TRBV4-3|TRBJ2-1
CASSWTSGRSNEQFF
TGCGCCAGCAGCTGGACTAGCGGGAGGAGTAATGAGCAGTTCTTC
>few|NA|TRBV7-9|TRBJ2-3
CASSYHGGTDTQYF
TGTGCCAGCAGCTACCATGGCGGCACAGATACGCAGTATTTT
>few|NA|TRBV12-3/TRBV12-4|TRBJ1-3
CASSSSYSGNTIYF
TGTGCCAGCTCATCTTCCTACTCTGGAAACACCATATATTTT
>many|NA|TRBV6-5|TRBJ2-3
CASTRGDTQYF
TGTGCCAGCACGCGGGGAGATACGCAGTATTTT
>many|NA|TRBV6-5|TRBJ2-3
CASSRRGDTQYF
TGTGCCAGCAGTCGACGGGGAGATACGCAGTATTTT
>NA|NA|TRBV6-1|TRBJ2-1
CASSDAGPPYNEQFF
TGTGCCAGCAGTGATGCGGGGCCGCCCTACAATGAGCAGTTCTTC
>few|TRBD2|TRBV4-1|TRBJ2-5
CASSSGTSGGAEETQYF
TGCGCCAGCAGTTCCGGGACTAGCGGGGGGGCCGAAGAGACCCAGTACTTC
>once|NA|TRBV28|TRBJ1-6
CASTLGSILNSPLHF
TGTGCCAGCACCCTAGGTAGTATTTTGAATTCACCCCTCCACTTT
>few|TRBD2|TRBV29-1|TRBJ2-1
CSVEWGGSYNEQFF
TGCAGCGTTGAGTGGGGGGGCTCCTACAATGAGCAGTTCTTC
>NA|TRBD1|TRBV20-1|TRBJ1-5
CSADRDNQPQHF
TGCAGTGCCGACAGGGACAATCAGCCCCAGCATTTT
>NA|NA|TRBV19|TRBJ1-5
CASSTSREGTHF
TGTGCCAGTAGTACCTCCCGGGAGGGTACGCATTTT
>NA|TRBD1|TRBV29-1|TRBJ1-1
CSVQGGRGATEAFF
TGCAGCGTTCAGGGGGGCAGGGGGGCCACTGAAGCTTTCTTT
>NA|NA|TRBV5-1|TRBJ2-3
CASSFRVADTQYF
TGCGCCAGCAGCTTTAGGGTGGCAGATACGCAGTATTTT
>NA|TRBD1|TRBV6-5|TRBJ1-6
CASRNTGGHSPLHF
TGTGCCAGCAGGAATACAGGGGGTCATTCACCCCTCCACTTT
>few|NA|TRBV4-1|TRBJ1-5
CASSQGIQVGNQPQHF
TGCGCCAGCAGCCAAGGGATACAGGTGGGTAATCAGCCCCAGCATTTT
>few|TRBD1|TRBV5-1|TRBJ1-1
CASSTQGAGTEAFF
TGCGCCAGCAGCACACAGGGGGCAGGCACTGAAGCTTTCTTT
>NA|NA|TRBV5-1|TRBJ1-2
CASSLVSQGNYGYTF
TGCGCCAGCAGCTTGGTCTCACAGGGAAACTATGGCTACACCTTC
>NA|NA|TRBV6-1|TRBJ2-2
CASSVLAGELFF
TGTGCCAGCAGTGTCTTGGCCGGGGAGCTGTTTTTT
>few|TRBD2|TRBV4-2|TRBJ2-3
CASSLSRGFSTDTQYF
TGTGCCAGCAGCCTGTCGCGGGGGTTCAGCACAGATACGCAGTATTTT
>NA|NA|TRBV15|TRBJ1-2
CATSSGEFGGYTF
TGTGCCACCAGCAGTGGGGAGTTCGGCGGCTACACCTTC
>NA|NA|TRBV21-1|TRBJ2-7
CASSLRTGTTGPYEQYF
TGTGCCAGCAGCCTCCGAACCGGGACCACGGGCCCCTACGAGCAGTACTTC
>few|NA|TRBV9|TRBJ2-1
CASSDSREQFF
TGTGCCAGCAGCGATTCAAGGGAGCAGTTCTTC
>few|NA|TRBV28|TRBJ1-2
CASSLFPGLGRSNYGYTF
TGTGCCAGCAGTTTATTCCCAGGGCTCGGGCGGTCTAACTATGGCTACACCTTC